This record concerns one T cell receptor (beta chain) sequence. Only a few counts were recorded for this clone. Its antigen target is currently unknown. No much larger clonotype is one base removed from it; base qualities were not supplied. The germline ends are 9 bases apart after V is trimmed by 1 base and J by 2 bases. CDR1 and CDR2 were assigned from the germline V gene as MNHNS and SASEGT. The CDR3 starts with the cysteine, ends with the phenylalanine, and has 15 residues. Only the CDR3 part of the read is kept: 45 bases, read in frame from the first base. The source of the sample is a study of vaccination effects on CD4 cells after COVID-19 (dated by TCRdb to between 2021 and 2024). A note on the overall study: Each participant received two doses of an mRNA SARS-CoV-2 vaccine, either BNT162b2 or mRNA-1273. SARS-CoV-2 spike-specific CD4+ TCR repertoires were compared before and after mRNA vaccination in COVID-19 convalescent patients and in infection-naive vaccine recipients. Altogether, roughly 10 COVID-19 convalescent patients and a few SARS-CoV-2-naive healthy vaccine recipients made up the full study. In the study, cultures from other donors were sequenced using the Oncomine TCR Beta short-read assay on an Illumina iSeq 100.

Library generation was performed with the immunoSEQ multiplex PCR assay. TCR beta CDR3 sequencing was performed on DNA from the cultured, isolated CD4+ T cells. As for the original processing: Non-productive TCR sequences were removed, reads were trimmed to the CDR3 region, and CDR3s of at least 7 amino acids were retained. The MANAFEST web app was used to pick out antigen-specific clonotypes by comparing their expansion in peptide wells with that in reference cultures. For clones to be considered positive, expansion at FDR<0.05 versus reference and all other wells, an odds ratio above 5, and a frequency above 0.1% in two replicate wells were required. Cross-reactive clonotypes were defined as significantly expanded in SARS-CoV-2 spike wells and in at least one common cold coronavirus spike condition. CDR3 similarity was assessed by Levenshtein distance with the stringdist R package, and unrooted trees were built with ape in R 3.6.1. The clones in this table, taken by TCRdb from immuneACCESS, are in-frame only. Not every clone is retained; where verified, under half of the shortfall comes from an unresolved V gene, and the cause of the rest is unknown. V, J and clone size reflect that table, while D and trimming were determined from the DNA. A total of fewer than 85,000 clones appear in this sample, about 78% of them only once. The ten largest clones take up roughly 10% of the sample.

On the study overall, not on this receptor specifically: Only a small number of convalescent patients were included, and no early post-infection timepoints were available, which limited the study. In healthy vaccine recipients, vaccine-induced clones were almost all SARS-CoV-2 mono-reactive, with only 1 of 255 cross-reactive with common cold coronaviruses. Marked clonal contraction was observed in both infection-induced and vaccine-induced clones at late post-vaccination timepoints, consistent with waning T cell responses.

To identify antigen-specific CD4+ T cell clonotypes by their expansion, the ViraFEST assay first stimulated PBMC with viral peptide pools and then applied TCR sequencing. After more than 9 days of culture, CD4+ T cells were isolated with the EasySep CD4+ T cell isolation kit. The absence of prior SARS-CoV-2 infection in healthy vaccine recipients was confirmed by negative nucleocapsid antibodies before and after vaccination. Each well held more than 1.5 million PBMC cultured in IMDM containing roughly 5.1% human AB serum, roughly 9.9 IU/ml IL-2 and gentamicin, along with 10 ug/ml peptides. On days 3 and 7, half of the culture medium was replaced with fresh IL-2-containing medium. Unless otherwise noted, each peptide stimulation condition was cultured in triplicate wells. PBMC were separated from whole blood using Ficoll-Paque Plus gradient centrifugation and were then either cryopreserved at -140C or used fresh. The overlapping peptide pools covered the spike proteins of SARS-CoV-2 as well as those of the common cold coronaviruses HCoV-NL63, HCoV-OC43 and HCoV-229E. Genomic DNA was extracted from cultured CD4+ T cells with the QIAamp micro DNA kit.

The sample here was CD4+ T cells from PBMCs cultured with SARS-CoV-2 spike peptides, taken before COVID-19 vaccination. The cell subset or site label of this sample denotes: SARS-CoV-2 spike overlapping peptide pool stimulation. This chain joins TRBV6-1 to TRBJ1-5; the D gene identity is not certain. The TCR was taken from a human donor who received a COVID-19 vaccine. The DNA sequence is TGTGCCAGCAGTGAAGGAGGATCTGGCAATCAGCCCCAGCATTTT. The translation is CASSEGGSGNQPQHF.